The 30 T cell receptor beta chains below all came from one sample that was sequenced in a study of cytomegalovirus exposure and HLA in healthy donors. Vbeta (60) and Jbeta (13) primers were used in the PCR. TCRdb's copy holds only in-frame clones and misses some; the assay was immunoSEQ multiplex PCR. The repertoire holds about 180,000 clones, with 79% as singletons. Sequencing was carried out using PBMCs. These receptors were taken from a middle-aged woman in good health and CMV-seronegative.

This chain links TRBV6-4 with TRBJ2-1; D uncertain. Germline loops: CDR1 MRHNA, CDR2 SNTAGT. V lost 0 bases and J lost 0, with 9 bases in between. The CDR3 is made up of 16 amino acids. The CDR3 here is CASSDSPGSSYNEQFF. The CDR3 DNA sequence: TGTGCCAGCAGTGACTCTCCGGGTAGCTCCTACAATGAGCAGTTCTTC.

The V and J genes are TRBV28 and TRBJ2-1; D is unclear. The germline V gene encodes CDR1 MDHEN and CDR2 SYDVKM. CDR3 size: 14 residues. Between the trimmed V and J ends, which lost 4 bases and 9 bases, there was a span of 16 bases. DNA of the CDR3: TGTGCCAGCAGTTCTCAGGTTGTCGCCGGTGAGCAGTTCTTC. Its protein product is CASSSQVVAGEQFF.

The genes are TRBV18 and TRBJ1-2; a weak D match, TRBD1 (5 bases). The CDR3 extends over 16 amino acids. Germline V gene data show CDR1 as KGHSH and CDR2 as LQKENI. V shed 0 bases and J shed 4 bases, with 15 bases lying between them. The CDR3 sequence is CASSPPSTGPFYGYTF. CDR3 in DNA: TGTGCCAGCTCACCACCTAGTACAGGTCCTTTCTATGGCTACACCTTC.

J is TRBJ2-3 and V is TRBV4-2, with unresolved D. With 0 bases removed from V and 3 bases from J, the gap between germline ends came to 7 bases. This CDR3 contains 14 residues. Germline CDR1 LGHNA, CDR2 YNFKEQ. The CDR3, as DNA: TGTGCCAGCAGCCAAGAGGTTGAGACAGATACGCAGTATTTT. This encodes CASSQEVETDTQYF.

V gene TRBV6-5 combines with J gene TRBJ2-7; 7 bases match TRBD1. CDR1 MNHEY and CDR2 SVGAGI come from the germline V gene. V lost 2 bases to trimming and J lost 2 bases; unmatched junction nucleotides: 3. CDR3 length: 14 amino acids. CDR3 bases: TGTGCCAGCAGTTACGCCGACAGGGCCTACGAGCAGTACTTC. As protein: CASSYADRAYEQYF.

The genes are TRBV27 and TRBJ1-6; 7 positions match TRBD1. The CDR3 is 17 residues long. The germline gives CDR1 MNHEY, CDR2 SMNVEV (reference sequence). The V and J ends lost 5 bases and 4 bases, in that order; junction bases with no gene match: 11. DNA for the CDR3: TGTGCCAGCAGTAATCCAGAGGGGGCCGGGTATAATTCACCCCTCCACTTT. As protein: CASSNPEGAGYNSPLHF.

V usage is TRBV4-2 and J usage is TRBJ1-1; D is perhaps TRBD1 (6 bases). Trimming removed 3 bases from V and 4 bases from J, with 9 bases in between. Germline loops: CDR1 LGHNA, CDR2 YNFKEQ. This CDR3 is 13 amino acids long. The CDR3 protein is CASSQGARTEAFF. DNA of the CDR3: TGTGCCAGCAGCCAGGGGGCGCGCACTGAAGCTTTCTTT.

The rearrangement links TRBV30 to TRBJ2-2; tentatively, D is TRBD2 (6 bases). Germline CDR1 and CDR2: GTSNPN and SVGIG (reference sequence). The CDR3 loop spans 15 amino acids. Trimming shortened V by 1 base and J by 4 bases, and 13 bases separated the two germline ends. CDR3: CAWSAGGRGTGELFF. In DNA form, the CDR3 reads TGTGCCTGGAGTGCCGGGGGAAGGGGCACCGGGGAGCTGTTTTTT.

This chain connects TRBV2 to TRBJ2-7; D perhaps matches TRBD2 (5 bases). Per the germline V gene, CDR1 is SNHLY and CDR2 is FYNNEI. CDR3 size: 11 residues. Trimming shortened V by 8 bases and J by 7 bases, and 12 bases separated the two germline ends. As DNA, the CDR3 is TGTGCCAGCGCAAGAAGGGAGGAGCAGTACTTC. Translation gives CASARREEQYF.

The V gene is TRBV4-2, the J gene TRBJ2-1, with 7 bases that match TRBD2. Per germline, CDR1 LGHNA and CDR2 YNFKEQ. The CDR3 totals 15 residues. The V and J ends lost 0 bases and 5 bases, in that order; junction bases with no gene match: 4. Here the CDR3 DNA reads TGTGCCAGCAGCCAAGATAGGCTAGCGGACAATGAGCAGTTCTTC. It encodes CASSQDRLADNEQFF.

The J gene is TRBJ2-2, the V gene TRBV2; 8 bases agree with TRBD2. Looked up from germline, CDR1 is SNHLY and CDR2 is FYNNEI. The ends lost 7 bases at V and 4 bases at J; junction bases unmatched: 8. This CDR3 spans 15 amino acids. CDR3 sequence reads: CASTTQRGFTGELFF. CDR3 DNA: TGTGCCAGCACGACCCAGCGGGGGTTCACCGGGGAGCTGTTTTTT. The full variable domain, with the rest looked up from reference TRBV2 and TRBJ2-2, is EPEVTQTPSHQVTQMGQEVILRCVPISNHLYFYWYRQILGQKVEFLVSFYNNEISEKSEIFDDQFSVERPDGSNFTLKIRSTKLEDSAMYFCASTTQRGFTGELFFGEGSRLTVL.

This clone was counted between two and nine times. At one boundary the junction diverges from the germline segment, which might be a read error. This CDR3 is CASSYSTWTRYDKLFF. The CDR3 coding sequence is TGTGCCAGCAGTTACTCGACGTGGACACGCTATGATAAACTGTTTTTT. The chain employs TRBV6-5 and TRBJ1-4; D is perhaps TRBD1 (5 bases). Per the germline V gene, CDR1 is MNHEY and CDR2 is SVGAGI. This CDR3 spans 16 amino acids.

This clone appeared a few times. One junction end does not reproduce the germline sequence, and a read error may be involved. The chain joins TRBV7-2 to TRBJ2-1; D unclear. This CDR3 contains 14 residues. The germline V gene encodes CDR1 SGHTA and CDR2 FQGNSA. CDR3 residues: CASRLGSGYNEQFF. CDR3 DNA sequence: TGTGCCAGCAGATTAGGGTCAGGCTACAATGAGCAGTTCTTC.

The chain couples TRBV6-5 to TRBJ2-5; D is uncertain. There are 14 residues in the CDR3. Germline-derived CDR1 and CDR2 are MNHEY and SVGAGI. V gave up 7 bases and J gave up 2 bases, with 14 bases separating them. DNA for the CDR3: TGTGCCAGCACTGCAGGTCCCTCGCAAGAGACCCAGTACTTC. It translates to CASTAGPSQETQYF.

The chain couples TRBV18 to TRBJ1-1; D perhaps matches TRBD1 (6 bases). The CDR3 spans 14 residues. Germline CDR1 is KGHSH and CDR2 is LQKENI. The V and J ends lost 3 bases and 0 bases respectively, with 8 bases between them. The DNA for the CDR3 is TGTGCCAGCTCACCCACAGGGATGAACACTGAAGCTTTCTTT. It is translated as CASSPTGMNTEAFF.

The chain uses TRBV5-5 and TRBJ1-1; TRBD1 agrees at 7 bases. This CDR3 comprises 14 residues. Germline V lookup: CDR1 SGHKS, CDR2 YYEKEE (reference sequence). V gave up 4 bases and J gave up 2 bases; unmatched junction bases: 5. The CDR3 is CASSRGQDNTEAFF. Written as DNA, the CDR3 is TGTGCCAGCAGCCGCGGACAGGATAACACTGAAGCTTTCTTT.

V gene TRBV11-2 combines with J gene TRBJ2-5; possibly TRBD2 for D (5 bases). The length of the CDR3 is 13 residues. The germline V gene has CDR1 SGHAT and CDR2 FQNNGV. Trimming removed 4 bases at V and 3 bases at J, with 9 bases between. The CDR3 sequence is CASSSDGEETQYF. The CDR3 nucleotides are TGTGCCAGCAGCTCAGACGGGGAAGAGACCCAGTACTTC.

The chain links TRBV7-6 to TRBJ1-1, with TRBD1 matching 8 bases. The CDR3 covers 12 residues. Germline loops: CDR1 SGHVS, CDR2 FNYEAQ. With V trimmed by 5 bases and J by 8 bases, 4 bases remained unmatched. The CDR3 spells CASSRQGTEAFF. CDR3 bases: TGTGCCAGCAGCAGACAGGGGACCGAAGCTTTCTTT.

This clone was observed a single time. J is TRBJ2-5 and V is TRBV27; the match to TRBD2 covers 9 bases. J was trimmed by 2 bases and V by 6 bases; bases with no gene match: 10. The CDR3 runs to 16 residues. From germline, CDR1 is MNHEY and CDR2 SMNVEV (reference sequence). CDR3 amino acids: CASRKTAGGPQETQYF. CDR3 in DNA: TGTGCCAGCAGGAAAACGGCGGGAGGGCCACAAGAGACCCAGTACTTC.

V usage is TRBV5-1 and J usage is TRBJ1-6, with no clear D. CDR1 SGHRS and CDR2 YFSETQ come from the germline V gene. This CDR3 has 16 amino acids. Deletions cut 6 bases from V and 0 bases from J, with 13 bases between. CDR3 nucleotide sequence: TGCGCCAGCAACTGGGAGCCCAGCTCCTATAATTCACCCCTCCACTTT. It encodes CASNWEPSSYNSPLHF.

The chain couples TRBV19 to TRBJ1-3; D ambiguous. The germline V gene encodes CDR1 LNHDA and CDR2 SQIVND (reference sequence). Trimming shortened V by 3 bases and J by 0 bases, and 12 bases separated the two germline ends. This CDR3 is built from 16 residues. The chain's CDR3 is CASSILRGPSGNTIYF. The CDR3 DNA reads TGTGCCAGTAGTATTTTGCGTGGGCCCTCTGGAAACACCATATATTTT.

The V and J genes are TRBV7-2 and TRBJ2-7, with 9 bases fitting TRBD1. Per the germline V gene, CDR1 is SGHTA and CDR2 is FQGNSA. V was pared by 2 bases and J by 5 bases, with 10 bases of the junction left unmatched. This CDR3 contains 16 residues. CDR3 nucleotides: TGTGCCAGCAGCTTAAGATCGGGACAGGGAAACCACGAGCAGTACTTC. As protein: CASSLRSGQGNHEQYF. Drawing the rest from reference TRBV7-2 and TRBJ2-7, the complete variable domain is GAGVSQSPSNKVTEKGKDVELRCDPISGHTALYWYRQSLGQGLEFLIYFQGNSAPDKSGLPSDRFSAERTGGSVSTLTIQRTQQEDSAVYLCASSLRSGQGNHEQYFGPGTRLTVT.

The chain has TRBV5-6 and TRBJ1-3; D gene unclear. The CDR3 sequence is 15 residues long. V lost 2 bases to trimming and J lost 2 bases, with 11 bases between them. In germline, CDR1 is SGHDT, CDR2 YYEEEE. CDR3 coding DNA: TGTGCCAGCAGCTTCCCCTACTCCGCTGGAAACACCATATATTTT. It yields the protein CASSFPYSAGNTIYF.

The CDR3 DNA reads as TGTGCCAGCAGCTACAGGGGATTTCAGCCCCAGCATTTT. Translating gives CASSYRGFQPQHF. The rearrangement joins TRBV7-8 to TRBJ1-5; 7 nucleotides align to TRBD1. Germline assignment: CDR1 SGHVS and CDR2 FQNEAQ. CDR3 length: 13 residues. V was clipped by 4 bases and J by 6 bases; unmatched bases: 3.

The CDR3 DNA is TGCGCCAGCAGCTCCGCCCTGACAGAATCCGGCAACAATGAGCAGTTCTTC. It yields the protein CASSSALTESGNNEQFF. The V and J genes are TRBV5-1 and TRBJ2-1; possibly TRBD1 for D (5 bases). With 3 bases removed from V and 5 bases from J, the gap between germline ends came to 21 bases. The CDR3 runs 17 residues. Germline lookup yields CDR1 SGHRS and CDR2 YFSETQ.

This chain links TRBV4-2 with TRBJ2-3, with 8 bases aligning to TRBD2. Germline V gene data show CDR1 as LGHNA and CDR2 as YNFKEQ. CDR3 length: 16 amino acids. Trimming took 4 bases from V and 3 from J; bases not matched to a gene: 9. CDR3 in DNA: TGTGCCAGCAGCCCCGGCGGCGGGGGGAAAACAGATACGCAGTATTTT. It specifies CASSPGGGGKTDTQYF.

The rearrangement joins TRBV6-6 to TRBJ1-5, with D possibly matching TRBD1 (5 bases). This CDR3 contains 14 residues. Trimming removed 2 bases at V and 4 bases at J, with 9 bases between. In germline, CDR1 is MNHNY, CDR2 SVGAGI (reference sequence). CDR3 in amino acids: CASSYGGENQPQHF. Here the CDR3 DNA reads TGTGCCAGCAGTTACGGGGGGGAGAATCAGCCCCAGCATTTT.

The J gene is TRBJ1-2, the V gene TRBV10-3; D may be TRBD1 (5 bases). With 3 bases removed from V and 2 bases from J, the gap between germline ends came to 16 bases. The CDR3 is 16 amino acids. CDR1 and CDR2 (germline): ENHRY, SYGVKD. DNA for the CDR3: TGTGCCATCAGTGACCCTCTGGGGCACAGCAACTATGGCTACACCTTC. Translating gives CAISDPLGHSNYGYTF.

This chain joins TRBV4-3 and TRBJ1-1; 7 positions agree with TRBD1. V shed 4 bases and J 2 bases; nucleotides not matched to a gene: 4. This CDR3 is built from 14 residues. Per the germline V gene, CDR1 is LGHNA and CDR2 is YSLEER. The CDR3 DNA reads TGCGCCAGCAGCCCTCACAGGGGAAACACTGAAGCTTTCTTT. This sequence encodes CASSPHRGNTEAFF.

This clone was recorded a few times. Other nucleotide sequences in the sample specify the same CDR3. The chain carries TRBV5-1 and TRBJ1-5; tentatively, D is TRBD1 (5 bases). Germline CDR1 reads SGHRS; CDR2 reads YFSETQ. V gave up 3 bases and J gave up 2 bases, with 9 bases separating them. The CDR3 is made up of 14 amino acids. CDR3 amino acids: CASSYTGGNQPQHF. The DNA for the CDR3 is TGCGCCAGCAGCTATACAGGAGGCAATCAGCCCCAGCATTTT.